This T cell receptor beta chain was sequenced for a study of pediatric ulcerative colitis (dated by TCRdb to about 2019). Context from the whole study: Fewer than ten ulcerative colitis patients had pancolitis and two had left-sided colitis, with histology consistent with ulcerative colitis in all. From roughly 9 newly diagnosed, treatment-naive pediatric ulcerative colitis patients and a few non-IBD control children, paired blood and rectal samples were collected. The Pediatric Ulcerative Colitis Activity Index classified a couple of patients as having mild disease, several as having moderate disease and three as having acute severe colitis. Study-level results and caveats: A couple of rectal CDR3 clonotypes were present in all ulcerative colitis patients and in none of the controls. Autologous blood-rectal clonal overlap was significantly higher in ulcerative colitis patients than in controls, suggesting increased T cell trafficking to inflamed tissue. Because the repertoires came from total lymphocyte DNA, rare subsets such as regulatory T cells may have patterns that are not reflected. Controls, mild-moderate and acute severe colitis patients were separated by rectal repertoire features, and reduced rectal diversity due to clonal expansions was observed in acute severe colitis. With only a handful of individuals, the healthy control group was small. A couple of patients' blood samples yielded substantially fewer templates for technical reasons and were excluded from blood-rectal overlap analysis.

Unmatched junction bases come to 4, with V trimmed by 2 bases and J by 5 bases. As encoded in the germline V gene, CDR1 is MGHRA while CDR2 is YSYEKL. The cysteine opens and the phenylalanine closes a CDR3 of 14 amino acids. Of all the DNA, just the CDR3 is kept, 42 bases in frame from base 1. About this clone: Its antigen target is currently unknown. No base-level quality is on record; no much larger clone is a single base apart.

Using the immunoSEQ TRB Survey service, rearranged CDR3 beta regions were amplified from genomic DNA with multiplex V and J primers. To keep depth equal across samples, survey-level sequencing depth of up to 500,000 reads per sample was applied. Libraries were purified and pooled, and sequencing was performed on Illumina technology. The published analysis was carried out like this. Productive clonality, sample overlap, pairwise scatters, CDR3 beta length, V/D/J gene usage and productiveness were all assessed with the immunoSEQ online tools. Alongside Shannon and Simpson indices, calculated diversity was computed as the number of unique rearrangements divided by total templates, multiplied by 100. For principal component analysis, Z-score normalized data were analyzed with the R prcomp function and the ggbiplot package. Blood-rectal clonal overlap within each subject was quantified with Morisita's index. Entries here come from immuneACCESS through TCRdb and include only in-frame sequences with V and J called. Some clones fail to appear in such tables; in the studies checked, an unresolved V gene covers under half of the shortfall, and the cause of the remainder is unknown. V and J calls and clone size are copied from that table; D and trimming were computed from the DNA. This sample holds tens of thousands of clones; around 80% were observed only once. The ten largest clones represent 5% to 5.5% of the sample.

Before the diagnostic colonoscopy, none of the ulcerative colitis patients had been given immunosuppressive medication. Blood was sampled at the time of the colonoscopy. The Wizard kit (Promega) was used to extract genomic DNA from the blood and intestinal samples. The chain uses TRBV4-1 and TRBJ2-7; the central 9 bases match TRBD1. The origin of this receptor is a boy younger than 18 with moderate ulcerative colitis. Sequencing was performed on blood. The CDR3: CASSQRDRADEQYF. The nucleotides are TGCGCCAGCAGCCAACGGGACAGGGCGGACGAGCAGTACTTC.